The rows below give T cell receptor beta chains drawn from one sample of a study of early T cells in non-severe SARS-CoV-2 infection. TCRdb called the 5' RACE reads again in MiXCR, with one record for every CDR3 protein. This table holds around 77,000 distinct CDR3 sequences, about 12% found once. The specimen was whole blood, collected at baseline. The origin of the receptors is an adult who was a healthcare worker with PCR-confirmed SARS-CoV-2 infection or an uninfected control (not recorded which). The donor label of this sample is uncertain. Each CDR3 is given with its conserved first and last residue. A D gene is named only where the DNA matches it firmly. The size of a clone is reported for some rows only, either as once, few or many, or as a class for expanded clones.

V,size,D,J,CDR3,DNA
TRBV9,many,NA,TRBJ2-3,CASSAPRDHIADTQYF,TGTGCCAGCAGCGCGCCCCGGGACCACATCGCAGATACGCAGTATTTT
TRBV11-2,few,NA,TRBJ2-7,CASSPKGGAGEQYF,TGTGCCAGCAGCCCGAAAGGGGGGGCGGGCGAGCAGTACTTC
TRBV18,NA,TRBD1,TRBJ2-7,CASSYRTGEPYEQYF,TGTGCCAGCTCATACAGGACAGGTGAACCCTACGAGCAGTACTTC
TRBV30,few,TRBD1,TRBJ1-2,CVGTGSSYGYTF,TGTGTCGGGACAGGGTCAAGCTATGGCTACACCTTC
TRBV7-3,many,NA,TRBJ2-2,CASSPHGLGLYTGELFF,TGTGCCAGCAGCCCCCACGGGCTTGGACTATACACCGGGGAGCTGTTTTTT
TRBV5-5,few,TRBD2,TRBJ2-3,CASSNRTSGAKATDTQYF,TGTGCCAGCAGCAATAGGACTAGCGGAGCCAAAGCCACAGATACGCAGTATTTT
TRBV6-2/TRBV6-3,NA,NA,TRBJ2-7,CASSWTGRVLSYEQYF,TGTGCCAGCAGTTGGACAGGGAGGGTACTCTCCTACGAGCAGTACTTC
TRBV28,NA,NA,TRBJ2-7,CASSFPPSTRYEQYF,TGTGCCAGCAGTTTTCCCCCCAGTACCCGGTACGAGCAGTACTTC
TRBV29-1,NA,TRBD1,TRBJ2-1,CSAKDRGPHNEQFF,TGCAGCGCTAAAGACAGGGGCCCACACAATGAGCAGTTCTTC
TRBV30,NA,TRBD1,TRBJ2-7,CAWTPGQGAKQYF,TGTGCCTGGACACCCGGACAGGGGGCGAAACAGTACTTC